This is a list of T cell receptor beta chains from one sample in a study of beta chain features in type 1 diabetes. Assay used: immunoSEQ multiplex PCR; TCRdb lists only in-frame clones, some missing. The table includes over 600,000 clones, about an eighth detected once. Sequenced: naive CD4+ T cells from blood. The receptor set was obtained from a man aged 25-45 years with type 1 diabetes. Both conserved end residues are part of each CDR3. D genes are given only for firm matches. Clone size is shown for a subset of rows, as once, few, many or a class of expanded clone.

CASRRGDYEQYF TGTGCCAGCCGTCGAGGCGACTACGAGCAGTACTTC NA few TRBJ2-7 TRBV27
CAWRAPGGEQFF TGTGCCTGGAGGGCGCCCGGGGGCGAGCAGTTCTTC NA few TRBJ2-1 TRBV30
CASSLGQISYEQYF TGTGCCAGCAGCTTGGGACAAATCTCCTACGAGCAGTACTTC NA NA TRBJ2-7 TRBV5-6
CASSQGPGTDTQYF TGTGCCAGCTCACAGGGCCCGGGCACAGATACGCAGTATTTT NA NA TRBJ2-3 TRBV18
CASSSNRGYEQYF TGTGCCAGCAGCTCTAACAGGGGCTACGAGCAGTACTTC TRBD1 few TRBJ2-7 TRBV7-8
CASSTGQKIFYEAFF TGCGCCAGCAGCACGGGACAGAAAATCTTTTATGAAGCTTTCTTT TRBD1 few TRBJ1-1 TRBV5-1
CASSESYEQYF TGTGCCAGCAGCGAGAGCTACGAGCAGTACTTC NA few TRBJ2-7 TRBV28
CASSDFSDLTKNIQYF TGTGCCAGCAGTGATTTCAGCGACTTAACCAAAAACATTCAGTACTTC NA NA TRBJ2-4 TRBV6-1
CASSRAIQGALSYGYTF TGTGCCAGCAGCAGAGCTATACAGGGGGCGCTGAGCTATGGCTACACCTTC TRBD1 NA TRBJ1-2 TRBV9
CASSMNTDTQYF TGTGCCAGCAGTATGAACACAGATACGCAGTATTTT NA NA TRBJ2-3 TRBV7-9
CASSPGTGEDTQYF TGCGCCAGCAGCCCCGGGACAGGGGAAGATACGCAGTATTTT TRBD1 NA TRBJ2-3 TRBV5-1
CASGSWDFRDTQYF TGTGCCAGCGGCTCCTGGGACTTTAGGGATACGCAGTATTTT NA NA TRBJ2-3 TRBV2
CASSLGQGGEQFF TGTGCCAGCAGTCTGGGACAGGGGGGTGAGCAGTTCTTC TRBD1 few TRBJ2-1 TRBV14
CASSRYQETQYF TGTGCCAGCTCCAGGTACCAAGAGACCCAGTACTTC NA NA TRBJ2-5 TRBV18
CASSTRDRGNSPLHF TGTGCCAGCAGCACCCGGGACAGGGGGAATTCACCCCTCCACTTT TRBD1 few TRBJ1-6 TRBV13
CASSLGQGQETQYF TGTGCCAGCAGCTTAGGACAGGGGCAAGAGACCCAGTACTTC TRBD1 NA TRBJ2-5 TRBV5-6
CASSPTRGYGYTF TGTGCCAGCAGCCCTACCAGGGGGTATGGCTACACCTTC TRBD1 few TRBJ1-2 TRBV7-9
CASSLWANQPQHF TGTGCCAGCAGCTTATGGGCTAATCAGCCCCAGCATTTT NA few TRBJ1-5 TRBV7-2
CASRRQGPGYTF TGTGCCAGCAGGAGACAGGGCCCTGGCTACACCTTC TRBD1 few TRBJ1-2 TRBV28
CASSTGRTENTEAFF TGTGCCAGCAGCACCGGACGGACCGAGAACACTGAAGCTTTCTTT NA NA TRBJ1-1 TRBV6-1
CASSFSAGNGYTF TGCGCCAGCAGCTTTTCCGCAGGGAACGGCTACACCTTC NA few TRBJ1-2 TRBV5-1
CATSRDNQPQHF TGTGCCACCAGCAGAGATAATCAGCCCCAGCATTTT NA NA TRBJ1-5 TRBV15
CATSSPNQPQHF TGTGCCACCAGCAGTCCCAATCAGCCCCAGCATTTT NA NA TRBJ1-5 TRBV15
CASSSQREARTYGYTF TGTGCCAGCAGCTCACAGAGGGAAGCTAGGACTTATGGCTACACCTTC NA NA TRBJ1-2 TRBV7-2
CASTPRGPQGDYGYTF TGTGCCAGCACGCCCAGGGGGCCTCAAGGAGACTATGGCTACACCTTC TRBD1 few TRBJ1-2 TRBV7-9
CASSPSEDEKLFF TGTGCCAGCAGCCCCTCGGAGGATGAAAAACTGTTTTTT NA NA TRBJ1-4 TRBV5-4
CASFPGTGGIYEQYF TGTGCCAGCTTCCCCGGGACAGGGGGTATCTACGAGCAGTACTTC TRBD1 NA TRBJ2-7 TRBV6-1
CASSQAGTAGSPLHF TGCGCCAGCAGCCAAGCCGGGACAGCGGGATCACCCCTCCACTTT TRBD1 NA TRBJ1-6 TRBV4-3
CSVERDTDTQYF TGCAGCGTTGAAAGGGACACAGATACGCAGTATTTT NA few TRBJ2-3 TRBV29-1
CASSPGSGNTIYF TGTGCCAGCTCACCAGGCTCTGGAAACACCATATATTTT NA few TRBJ1-3 TRBV18
CSVQGEQFF TGCAGCGTTCAGGGTGAGCAGTTCTTC NA NA TRBJ2-1 TRBV29-1
CASSLTSRMKNIQYF TGTGCCAGCAGTCTGACTAGTCGGATGAAAAACATTCAGTACTTC NA NA TRBJ2-4 TRBV6-5
CASSGAGGGKPQHF TGTGCCAGCAGTGGCGCAGGGGGAGGGAAGCCCCAGCATTTT TRBD1 NA TRBJ1-5 TRBV2
CASSTPGLSYEQYF TGTGCCAGCAGTACTCCGGGACTGTCATACGAGCAGTACTTC NA few TRBJ2-7 TRBV25-1
CSLGNNEQFF TGCAGCTTGGGGAACAATGAGCAGTTCTTC NA NA TRBJ2-1 TRBV20-1
CASSPSVVEPQHF TGTGCCAGCAGTCCCTCGGTGGTTGAGCCCCAGCATTTT NA few TRBJ1-5 TRBV6-5
CASSFLDGAGTQYF TGTGCCAGCAGCTTCCTGGACGGTGCGGGGACGCAGTATTTT NA few TRBJ2-3 TRBV7-9
CASSLRAGLDNSPLHF TGTGCCAGCAGCTTGCGGGCGGGTCTGGATAATTCACCCCTCCACTTT NA few TRBJ1-6 TRBV5-6
CASSVQPRQGGNEQFF TGTGCCAGCAGCGTCCAACCGCGACAGGGAGGGAATGAGCAGTTCTTC NA NA TRBJ2-1 TRBV9
CASSLDLAGGGSEQFF TGTGCCAGCAGCTTAGATCTAGCGGGGGGCGGCAGTGAGCAGTTCTTC TRBD2 few TRBJ2-1 TRBV7-2
CASSLGDFGYTF TGTGCCAGCAGTTTAGGGGATTTTGGCTACACCTTC NA NA TRBJ1-2 TRBV28
CASSEAGDGMNTEAFF TGTGCCAGCAGTGAAGCCGGGGACGGTATGAACACTGAAGCTTTCTTT NA few TRBJ1-1 TRBV6-1
CSVERDRGLAGANVLTF TGCAGCGTTGAAAGGGACAGGGGGCTGGCTGGGGCCAACGTCCTGACTTTC TRBD1 few TRBJ2-6 TRBV29-1
CASSPNPDRSQPQHF TGCGCCAGCAGCCCCAACCCCGACAGGAGTCAGCCCCAGCATTTT NA few TRBJ1-5 TRBV5-1
CASSTGQGAQPQHF TGCGCCAGCAGCACCGGACAGGGTGCTCAGCCCCAGCATTTT TRBD1 few TRBJ1-5 TRBV5-1
CASSLSYEQYF TGTGCCAGCAGCTTATCGTACGAGCAGTACTTC NA few TRBJ2-7 TRBV7-2
CASSPRRGNTGELFF TGTGCCAGCAGCCCCCGCCGCGGGAACACCGGGGAGCTGTTTTTT NA few TRBJ2-2 TRBV14
CASSPDWASGGVDEQFF TGCGCCAGCAGCCCCGATTGGGCTAGCGGGGGTGTAGATGAGCAGTTCTTC TRBD2 NA TRBJ2-1 TRBV5-1
CASSLSGGGEQFF TGTGCCAGCAGCTTATCAGGGGGAGGTGAGCAGTTCTTC NA NA TRBJ2-1 TRBV7-2
CASSVGGTRQDEQYF TGTGCCAGCAGCGTTGGAGGGACACGTCAGGACGAGCAGTACTTC NA NA TRBJ2-7 TRBV9
CASPPGLAEYNEQFF TGTGCCAGCCCCCCGGGACTAGCGGAGTACAATGAGCAGTTCTTC TRBD2 few TRBJ2-1 TRBV28
CASSRTEYGYTF TGTGCCAGCAGCCGGACTGAATATGGCTACACCTTC NA NA TRBJ1-2 TRBV28
CATDEGVGVEQFF TGTGCCACCGACGAGGGGGTCGGGGTAGAACAGTTCTTC NA NA TRBJ2-1 TRBV7-2
CASSLEQGKNEQYF TGTGCCAGCAGCTTGGAACAGGGAAAGAACGAGCAGTACTTC NA few TRBJ2-7 TRBV5-6
CASSYRGHNEKLFF TGTGCCAGCAGTTACAGGGGACATAATGAAAAACTGTTTTTT NA NA TRBJ1-4 TRBV6-5
CASSYRGGLGGYTF TGTGCCAGCAGTTACAGGGGAGGCCTGGGAGGCTACACCTTC NA few TRBJ1-2 TRBV6-6
CSAGSGLAGASQETQYF TGCAGCGCCGGTTCTGGACTAGCGGGGGCCAGCCAAGAGACCCAGTACTTC TRBD2 few TRBJ2-5 TRBV29-1